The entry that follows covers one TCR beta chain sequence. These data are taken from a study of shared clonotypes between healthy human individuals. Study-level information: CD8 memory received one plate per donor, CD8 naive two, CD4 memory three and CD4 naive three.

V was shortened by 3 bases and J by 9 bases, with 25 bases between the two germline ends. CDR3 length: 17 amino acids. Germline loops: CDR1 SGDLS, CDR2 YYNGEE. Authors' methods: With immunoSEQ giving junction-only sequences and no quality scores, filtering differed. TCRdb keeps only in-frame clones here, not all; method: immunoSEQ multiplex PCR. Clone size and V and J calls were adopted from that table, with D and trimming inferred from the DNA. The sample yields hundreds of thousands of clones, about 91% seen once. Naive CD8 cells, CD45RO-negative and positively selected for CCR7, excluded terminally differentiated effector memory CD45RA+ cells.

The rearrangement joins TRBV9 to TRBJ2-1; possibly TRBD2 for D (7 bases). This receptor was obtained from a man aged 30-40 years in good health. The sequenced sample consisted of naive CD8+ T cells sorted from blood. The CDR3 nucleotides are TGTGCCAGCAGCGCCCCAAAACAGGGACTACCGAGGACTGAGCAGTTCTTC. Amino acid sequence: CASSAPKQGLPRTEQFF. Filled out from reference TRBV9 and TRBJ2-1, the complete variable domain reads DSGVTQTPKHLITATGQRVTLRCSPRSGDLSVYWYQQSLDQGLQFLIQYYNGEERAKGNILERFSAQQFPDLHSELNLSSLELGDSALYFCASSAPKQGLPRTEQFFGPGTRLTVL.